The 29 T cell receptor beta chains given below trace back to one sample, sequenced in a study of T cell changes during pregnancy in multiple sclerosis. Sequencing used immunoSEQ multiplex PCR; TCRdb keeps in-frame clones, though not all of them. Among tens of thousands of clones listed, around 94% were seen once. Specimen: CD4+ T cells from peripheral blood mononuclear cells, collected in the first trimester of pregnancy. The receptors were gathered from a female donor with multiple sclerosis, enrolled in a pregnancy study.

The chain is built from TRBV19 and TRBJ1-1; 8 bases map to TRBD1. V shed 7 bases, J shed 10 bases, and the junction held 5 bases outside the gene matches. The CDR3 covers 11 residues. CDR1 and CDR2 (germline): LNHDA, SQIVND (reference sequence). The CDR3 DNA reads as TGTGCCAGTATGGGCAGGGGGCCAGCTTTCTTT. It yields the protein CASMGRGPAFF. Looking up the rest from reference TRBV19 and TRBJ1-1 gives the full variable domain: DGGITQSPKYLFRKEGQNVTLSCEQNLNHDAMYWYRQDPGQGLRLIYYSQIVNDFQKGDIAEGYSVSREKKESFPLTVTSAQKNPTAFYLCASMGRGPAFFGQGTRLTVV.

The V and J genes are TRBV7-9 and TRBJ1-1; the D gene is possibly TRBD1 (6 bases). CDR1 and CDR2 from the germline V gene are SEHNR and FQNEAQ (reference sequence). The CDR3 contains 12 residues. V lost 7 bases, J lost 6 bases, and 12 bases lay in between. This CDR3 is CASTQGSSEAFF. The CDR3 bases are TGTGCCAGCACCCAGGGGAGCTCTGAAGCTTTCTTT.

This chain links TRBV6-1 with TRBJ2-5; TRBD2 might be the D (6 bases). Germline CDR1 MNHNS, CDR2 SASEGT. The V end lost 1 base, the J end lost 7 bases, and 19 bases lay between the germline ends. CDR3 length equals 16 residues. The DNA for the CDR3 is TGTGCCAGCAGTGAAGAGGCCGCGGGACCCGGGGGGACCCAGTACTTC. It translates to CASSEEAAGPGGTQYF.

This clone occurred a few times. The same CDR3 arises from other DNA sequences in this sample as well. The V and J genes are TRBV9 and TRBJ1-3; D is perhaps TRBD1 (5 bases). Germline-derived CDR1 and CDR2 are SGDLS and YYNGEE. V lost 2 bases to trimming and J lost 3 bases, with 9 bases between them. This CDR3 has 14 amino acids. The CDR3 region is CASSVTDSGNTIYF. The CDR3 DNA sequence: TGTGCCAGCAGCGTGACCGACAGTGGAAACACCATATATTTT.

The chain recombines TRBV6-5 with TRBJ1-4; tentatively, D is TRBD1 (5 bases). Trimming pared 4 bases from V and 0 bases from J, leaving 12 bases between. Germline values: CDR1 MNHEY, CDR2 SVGAGI. The CDR3 runs 16 residues. Here the CDR3 reads CASSWNTGATNEKLFF. In DNA, the CDR3 is TGTGCCAGCAGTTGGAATACGGGGGCAACTAATGAAAAACTGTTTTTT.

This clone occurred a few times. The CDR3 reads CASVAGAGGFGEQYF. The CDR3 DNA reads TGTGCCAGTGTCGCTGGCGCAGGGGGTTTCGGCGAGCAGTACTTC. This sequence joins TRBV19 and TRBJ2-7, with 7 bases lining up with TRBD1. Germline trimming cut 8 bases from V and 6 bases from J; bases unmatched to any gene: 16. The CDR3 is made up of 15 amino acids. In germline, CDR1 is LNHDA, CDR2 SQIVND (reference sequence). Filled out from reference TRBV19 and TRBJ2-7, the complete variable domain reads DGGITQSPKYLFRKEGQNVTLSCEQNLNHDAMYWYRQDPGQGLRLIYYSQIVNDFQKGDIAEGYSVSREKKESFPLTVTSAQKNPTAFYLCASVAGAGGFGEQYFGPGTRLTVT.

The chain is built from TRBV7-2 and TRBJ2-1; 7 nucleotides match TRBD2. The CDR3 runs to 15 residues. The ends lost 4 bases at V and 0 bases at J; junction bases unmatched: 3. Germline V CDR1 and CDR2: SGHTA, FQGNSA. CDR3 sequence: CASSYAGDSYNEQFF. The CDR3 DNA reads TGTGCCAGCAGCTACGCGGGGGACTCCTACAATGAGCAGTTCTTC.

This sequence joins TRBV7-6 and TRBJ2-7; D is possibly TRBD1 (5 bases). V was trimmed by 1 base and J by 3 bases, leaving 10 bases between them. Germline-derived CDR1 and CDR2 are SGHVS and FNYEAQ. The CDR3 runs 14 residues. CDR3 bases: TGTGCCAGCAGCTTAGGTCCAGGGAACTACGAGCAGTACTTC. Protein product: CASSLGPGNYEQYF.

CDR3 region: CASGSGQETQYF. The CDR3 DNA reads TGTGCCAGCGGCAGCGGCCAAGAGACCCAGTACTTC. The chain uses TRBV25-1 and TRBJ2-5, with D tentatively TRBD2 (5 bases). The CDR3 runs 12 residues. The V and J ends lost 8 bases and 1 base respectively, with 8 bases between them. Germline V gives CDR1 MGHDK, CDR2 SYGVNS.

As DNA, the CDR3 is TGTGCCGGAGGCCTTAGGCAAGAGACCCAGTACTTC. As protein: CAGGLRQETQYF. The chain uses TRBV2 and TRBJ2-5; weak D call: TRBD2 (5 bases). This CDR3 has 12 residues. Germline CDR1 reads SNHLY; CDR2 reads FYNNEI. V was pared by 11 bases and J by 2 bases, with 12 bases between. Full variable domain (outside the CDR3, taken from reference TRBV2 and TRBJ2-5): EPEVTQTPSHQVTQMGQEVILRCVPISNHLYFYWYRQILGQKVEFLVSFYNNEISEKSEIFDDQFSVERPDGSNFTLKIRSTKLEDSAMYFCAGGLRQETQYFGPGTRLLVL.

The gene calls are TRBV30 and TRBJ1-5, with D possibly matching TRBD1 (6 bases). Germline lookup yields CDR1 GTSNPN and CDR2 SVGIG (reference sequence). CDR3 length: 16 residues. V lost 0 bases, J lost 0 bases, and 12 bases lay in between. The DNA for the CDR3 is TGTGCCTGGAGTGTAAAGGGGGGGAATAGCAATCAGCCCCAGCATTTT. It translates to CAWSVKGGNSNQPQHF.

The chain is built from TRBV2 and TRBJ2-3; D call uncertain. In germline, CDR1 is SNHLY, CDR2 FYNNEI. Trimming took off 6 bases at V and 4 bases at J, with 5 bases between the two ends. This CDR3 region has 11 residues. Here the CDR3 DNA reads TGTGCCAGCAGCCCGGCAGATACGCAGTATTTT. Amino acids: CASSPADTQYF. Looking up the rest from reference TRBV2 and TRBJ2-3 gives the full variable domain: EPEVTQTPSHQVTQMGQEVILRCVPISNHLYFYWYRQILGQKVEFLVSFYNNEISEKSEIFDDQFSVERPDGSNFTLKIRSTKLEDSAMYFCASSPADTQYFGPGTRLTVL.

This clone was observed once. V usage is TRBV7-2 and J usage is TRBJ1-2; tentatively, D is TRBD1 (6 bases). This CDR3 has 17 amino acids. Germline V lookup: CDR1 SGHTA, CDR2 FQGNSA. Trimming stripped 1 base from V and 7 bases from J, with 22 bases between. The CDR3 loop is CASSLEVVGGLVGGYTF. The DNA for the CDR3 is TGTGCCAGCAGCTTAGAGGTGGTGGGGGGGCTCGTTGGTGGCTACACCTTC.

The gene calls are TRBV2 and TRBJ1-1; tentative D call: TRBD1 (6 bases). Germline V gene sequence: CDR1 SNHLY, CDR2 FYNNEI. The CDR3 is made up of 15 amino acids. Trimming stripped 5 bases from V and 0 bases from J, with 13 bases between. CDR3 sequence reads: CASSREQGMNTEAFF. CDR3 DNA: TGTGCCAGCAGTCGGGAACAGGGAATGAACACTGAAGCTTTCTTT.

The V gene is TRBV19, the J gene TRBJ2-3, with a weak D call TRBD2 (7 bases). Germline CDR1 and CDR2: LNHDA and SQIVND (reference sequence). CDR3 length equals 18 residues. V was shortened by 3 bases and J by 2 bases, with 21 bases between the two germline ends. CDR3 nucleotides: TGTGCCAGTAGTATCGGGTGGCGGGGGCGATCTATCACAGATACGCAGTATTTT. Translated, it gives CASSIGWRGRSITDTQYF.

This chain joins TRBV5-5 and TRBJ1-6, with unresolved D. This CDR3 has 16 amino acids. V was clipped by 5 bases and J by 7 bases, with 19 bases between them. The germline gives CDR1 SGHKS, CDR2 YYEKEE (reference sequence). The CDR3 here is CASRRPGERNNSPLHF. CDR3 bases: TGTGCCAGCAGACGTCCCGGGGAGAGAAACAATTCACCCCTCCACTTT.

This chain uses TRBV6-6 with TRBJ2-5; TRBD2 might be the D (6 bases). The germline gives CDR1 MNHNY, CDR2 SVGAGI (reference sequence). CDR3 size: 13 residues. Deletions cut 4 bases from V and 3 bases from J, with 9 bases between. The CDR3 reads CASSSIAEETQYF. The CDR3 DNA is TGTGCCAGCAGTTCGATAGCGGAAGAGACCCAGTACTTC.

The CDR3 is CASSLRQGPTDTQYF. DNA for the CDR3: TGTGCCAGCAGCTTAAGGCAGGGCCCCACAGATACGCAGTATTTT. V usage is TRBV11-2 and J usage is TRBJ2-3, with D possibly being TRBD1 (5 bases). Germline V lookup: CDR1 SGHAT, CDR2 FQNNGV. V was shortened by 2 bases and J by 2 bases, with 11 bases between the two germline ends. This CDR3 comprises 15 residues.

The chain has TRBV7-9 and TRBJ2-6; D possibly corresponds to TRBD1 (5 bases). Germline CDR1 is SEHNR and CDR2 is FQNEAQ (reference sequence). CDR3 length equals 15 residues. Trimming cost V 5 bases and J 2 bases, with 10 bases left between them. The CDR3 region is CASSLQGTGANVLTF. CDR3 coding DNA: TGTGCCAGCAGCCTTCAGGGAACTGGGGCCAACGTCCTGACTTTC.

CDR3 nucleotides: TGTGCCAGCAGCCGGCGTCCCGGGACAGGTCTCCTCAGCTCCTACAATGAGCAGTTCTTC. Protein sequence: CASSRRPGTGLLSSYNEQFF. This chain connects TRBV14 to TRBJ2-1; 8 positions agree with TRBD1. V was pared by 4 bases and J by 0 bases, with 17 bases of the junction left unmatched. The CDR3 covers 20 residues. CDR1 and CDR2 (germline): SGHDN, FVKESK.

The rearrangement uses TRBV15 and TRBJ1-1, with D uncertain. The CDR3 consists of 14 residues. V was clipped by 3 bases and J by 0 bases, with 8 bases between them. Germline CDR1 reads LNHNV; CDR2 reads YYDKDF (reference sequence). Here the CDR3 reads CATSRGLMNTEAFF. The CDR3 DNA sequence: TGTGCCACCAGCAGGGGCCTGATGAACACTGAAGCTTTCTTT. Full variable domain (remainder filled in from reference TRBV15 and TRBJ1-1): DAMVIQNPRYQVTQFGKPVTLSCSQTLNHNVMYWYQQKSSQAPKLLFHYYDKDFNNEADTPDNFQSRRPNTSFCFLDIRSPGLGDTAMYLCATSRGLMNTEAFFGQGTRLTVV.

The chain employs TRBV10-3 and TRBJ1-2, with D possibly TRBD1 on 6 matching bases. CDR3 length: 11 amino acids. Germline V gives CDR1 ENHRY, CDR2 SYGVKD. Trimming removed 8 bases from V and 4 bases from J, with 8 bases in between. The DNA for the CDR3 is TGTGCCATCGGCAGGGGCTATGGCTACACCTTC. It specifies CAIGRGYGYTF.

The J gene is TRBJ2-7, the V gene TRBV9, with a weak D call TRBD2 (6 bases). Germline CDR1 reads SGDLS; CDR2 reads YYNGEE. Trimming took 3 bases from V and 6 from J, leaving 13 bases between them. The CDR3 runs to 13 residues. The CDR3 bases are TGTGCCAGCAGCGCCGGGAGCGGAGGCGAGCAGTACTTC. Its protein is CASSAGSGGEQYF.

The chain carries TRBV6-5 and TRBJ1-1; TRBD1 is a possible D gene (5 bases). Trimming took off 6 bases at V and 1 base at J, with 12 bases between the two ends. This CDR3 spans 14 amino acids. Germline assignment: CDR1 MNHEY and CDR2 SVGAGI. CDR3: CASRSQASNTEAFF. As DNA, the CDR3 is TGTGCCAGCAGATCACAGGCCTCGAACACTGAAGCTTTCTTT.

J is TRBJ2-2 and V is TRBV9; D is possibly TRBD2 (6 bases). Between the trimmed V and J ends, which lost 4 bases and 4 bases, there was a span of 14 bases. CDR1 is SGDLS and CDR2 is YYNGEE in the germline V gene. The CDR3 length is 15 residues. CDR3 nucleotides: TGTGCCAGCAGCCCCGGTGGGGGGACCACCGGGGAGCTGTTTTTT. It yields the protein CASSPGGGTTGELFF.

By sample share, this clone is medium-sized. The chain uses TRBV6-5 and TRBJ2-7; tentative D call: TRBD1 (5 bases). Germline assignment: CDR1 MNHEY and CDR2 SVGAGI. This CDR3 has 15 amino acids. V lost 4 bases and J lost 0, with 13 bases in between. The CDR3 DNA reads as TGTGCCAGCAGTTGGGGCAGAACGCCCTCCTACGAGCAGTACTTC. Its protein product is CASSWGRTPSYEQYF.

The rearrangement joins TRBV11-2 to TRBJ2-7, with D perhaps TRBD2 (5 bases). Trimming took 2 bases from V and 7 from J, leaving 15 bases between them. The germline V gene encodes CDR1 SGHAT and CDR2 FQNNGV. The CDR3 runs 14 residues. The CDR3 loop reads CASSLMFMREEQYF. In DNA, the CDR3 is TGTGCCAGCAGCTTAATGTTTATGAGGGAGGAGCAGTACTTC. Together with reference TRBV11-2 and TRBJ2-7, the CDR3 gives the full variable domain: EAGVAQSPRYKIIEKRQSVAFWCNPISGHATLYWYQQILGQGPKLLIQFQNNGVVDDSQLPKDRFSAERLKGVDSTLKIQPAKLEDSAVYLCASSLMFMREEQYFGPGTRLTVT.

This chain links TRBV7-8 with TRBJ1-4; maybe TRBD1 (5 bases). The V gene lost 4 bases and the J gene lost 3 bases, with 18 bases spanning the gap. Germline V gene lookup returns CDR1 SGHVS and CDR2 FQNEAQ. CDR3 length equals 17 residues. CDR3 DNA sequence: TGTGCCAGCAGCTCCTCCGCGGGGGGAGGGTCTAATGAAAAACTGTTTTTT. This codes for CASSSSAGGGSNEKLFF.

The chain has TRBV21-1 and TRBJ2-7; the listed D gene, TRBD1, was not tested against the DNA. TRBV21-1 is a listed pseudogene. The CDR3 loop spans 18 amino acids. The CDR3 bases are TGTGCCAGCAGCCGATTAACGACCCAGACAGGGAGACTCTACGAGCAGTACTTC. It translates to CASSRLTTQTGRLYEQYF.